The 23 T cell receptor beta chains below come from one sample, sequenced in a study of blood T cell repertoires in COVID-19. Clones were read by immunoSEQ multiplex PCR, and TCRdb kept only the in-frame ones, dropping some. The table shows fewer than 400,000 clones, with approximately 83% occurring only once. Input material: PBMCs or T cells enriched from blood (not recorded which). These receptors were taken from a man aged 30 to 45 who had recovered from COVID-19.

This chain connects TRBV23-1 to TRBJ1-5, with TRBD1 as a possible D gene (6 bases). TRBV23-1 is noted as an ORF with a role that remains uncertain. This CDR3 has 17 residues. With 2 bases removed from V and 6 bases from J, the gap between germline ends came to 20 bases. CDR3 amino acids: CASSQPWTDGQGQPQHF. Here the CDR3 DNA reads TGCGCCAGCAGTCAACCGTGGACAGACGGGCAAGGTCAGCCCCAGCATTTT.

This chain links TRBV5-6 with TRBJ2-5; 8 bases match TRBD2. Germline V gene data show CDR1 as SGHDT and CDR2 as YYEEEE. There are 15 residues in the CDR3. Unmatched junction bases numbered 5, after V lost 2 bases and J lost 2 bases. The chain's CDR3 is CASSLIAGSQETQYF. CDR3 sequence (DNA): TGTGCCAGCAGCTTAATAGCGGGGTCTCAAGAGACCCAGTACTTC.

V gene TRBV29-1 combines with J gene TRBJ2-5; a weak D match, TRBD1 (6 bases). The V end was cut by 7 bases, the J end by 4 bases, with 16 bases between. CDR1 and CDR2 from the germline V gene are SQVTM and ANQGSEA. The CDR3 is made up of 13 amino acids. CDR3 nucleotide sequence: TGCAGCGGTTACAGGGTGCACGGAGAGACCCAGTACTTC. It codes for CSGYRVHGETQYF. Full variable domain (rest looked up from reference TRBV29-1 and TRBJ2-5): SAVISQKPSRDICQRGTSLTIQCQVDSQVTMMFWYRQQPGQSLTLIATANQGSEATYESGFVIDKFPISRPNLTFSTLTVSNMSPEDSSIYLCSGYRVHGETQYFGPGTRLLVL.

V gene TRBV19 combines with J gene TRBJ1-5, with a possible D match to TRBD1 (6 bases). Trimming took 6 bases from V and 4 from J, leaving 16 bases between them. Germline CDR1 reads LNHDA; CDR2 reads SQIVND (reference sequence). The CDR3 totals 15 residues. The CDR3 DNA follows: TGTGCCAGTAGCTTCGGGGGGCTTCGGAATCAGCCCCAGCATTTT. The encoded protein is CASSFGGLRNQPQHF.

This clone appeared once. This chain joins TRBV6-5 and TRBJ1-5; D unclear. Trimming removed 6 bases from V and 4 bases from J, with 16 bases in between. CDR3 length: 15 amino acids. The germline V gene has CDR1 MNHEY and CDR2 SVGAGI. This CDR3 reads CASSRGPEINQPQHF. CDR3 coding DNA: TGTGCCAGCAGCCGCGGGCCGGAAATAAATCAGCCCCAGCATTTT.

The chain links TRBV29-1 to TRBJ2-3; D gene uncertain. The germline CDR1 and CDR2 sequences are SQVTM and ANQGSEA. The ends were cut back, 6 bases at V and 1 base at J, with 8 bases in the middle. The CDR3 sequence is 12 residues long. CDR3 protein: CSVESGTDTQYF. The CDR3 DNA reads as TGCAGCGTAGAGAGTGGCACAGATACGCAGTATTTT.

The chain has TRBV9 and TRBJ2-1; 9 bases line up with TRBD1. This CDR3 contains 14 residues. Germline V CDR1 and CDR2: SGDLS, YYNGEE. With 2 bases clipped from V and 8 bases from J, the junction kept 5 bases outside the gene matches. CDR3: CASSVGGQGDEQFF. CDR3 nucleotides: TGTGCCAGCAGCGTTGGGGGACAGGGCGATGAGCAGTTCTTC.

This clone was picked up a small number of times. This chain connects TRBV7-2 to TRBJ1-1; no definite D call. Germline CDR1 is SGHTA and CDR2 is FQGNSA. CDR3 size: 13 residues. V lost 2 bases and J 0 bases, leaving 4 bases between the germline ends. CDR3 in DNA: TGTGCCAGCAGCTTATCAATGAACACTGAAGCTTTCTTT. The encoded protein is CASSLSMNTEAFF.

The CDR3 reads CASSQGAGTGLNYGYTF. Here the CDR3 DNA reads TGCGCCAGCAGCCAAGGGGCCGGGACAGGGCTGAACTATGGCTACACCTTC. The rearrangement links TRBV4-3 to TRBJ1-2; 9 bases agree with TRBD1. CDR1 and CDR2 from the germline V gene are LGHNA and YSLEER. V gave up 1 base and J gave up 2 bases; unmatched junction bases: 8. The CDR3 consists of 17 residues.

This clone was detected only a few times. The rearrangement links TRBV24-1 to TRBJ2-1; 10 bases fit TRBD1. This CDR3 is built from 16 residues. Germline CDR1 KGHDR, CDR2 SFDVKD. V was pared by 6 bases and J by 5 bases, with 9 bases of the junction left unmatched. The CDR3 spells CATSRIGGQGNNEQFF. The CDR3 DNA sequence: TGTGCCACCAGTAGGATTGGGGGACAGGGGAACAATGAGCAGTTCTTC.

The chain uses TRBV12-5 and TRBJ2-1, with D possibly being TRBD1 (6 bases). Deletions cut 2 bases from V and 4 bases from J, with 18 bases between. This CDR3 spans 17 amino acids. Germline values: CDR1 LGHNT, CDR2 FRNRAP. CDR3 region: CASGLSLTGRSYNEQFF. CDR3 bases: TGTGCTAGTGGTTTGTCTTTGACAGGACGTTCGTACAATGAGCAGTTCTTC.

This clone was detected only once. The chain employs TRBV5-1 and TRBJ1-1; weak D call: TRBD1 (6 bases). Germline V gene lookup returns CDR1 SGHRS and CDR2 YFSETQ. Trimming removed 6 bases from V and 0 bases from J, with 15 bases in between. This CDR3 is built from 15 residues. For the CDR3, the DNA is TGCGCCAGCACCAGGGGAACAGGTATGAACACTGAAGCTTTCTTT. This gives the protein CASTRGTGMNTEAFF.

This clone turned up a few times. The J gene is TRBJ2-5, the V gene TRBV5-4; D may be TRBD1 (5 bases). Trimming stripped 0 bases from V and 5 bases from J, with 11 bases between. This CDR3 is built from 14 residues. Germline assignment: CDR1 SGHNT and CDR2 YYREEE (reference sequence). CDR3 in DNA: TGTGCCAGCAGCTTGGTTCTAGGGGTTGAGACCCAGTACTTC. This gives the protein CASSLVLGVETQYF.

The rearrangement joins TRBV19 to TRBJ2-7; D is possibly TRBD2 (5 bases). CDR1 is LNHDA, CDR2 SQIVND, per germline (reference sequence). This CDR3 has 11 residues. The germline V and J ends were trimmed by 6 bases and 6 bases, with 9 bases remaining between them. Here the CDR3 reads CASRSGTEQYF. The DNA of the CDR3 is TGTGCCAGTAGATCGGGAACCGAGCAGTACTTC.

The chain couples TRBV7-3 to TRBJ2-1, with 10 nucleotides matching TRBD2. From germline, CDR1 is SGHTA and CDR2 FQGTGA. This CDR3 region has 13 residues. With V trimmed by 1 base and J by 10 bases, 1 base remained unmatched. Here the CDR3 reads CASSLIAGGEQFF. The CDR3 region has the DNA TGTGCCAGCAGCTTAATAGCGGGGGGAGAGCAGTTCTTC. Based on the CDR3 plus reference TRBV7-3 and TRBJ2-1, the full variable domain is GAGVSQTPSNKVTEKGKYVELRCDPISGHTALYWYRQSLGQGPEFLIYFQGTGAADDSGLPNDRFFAVRPEGSVSTLKIQRTERGDSAVYLCASSLIAGGEQFFGPGTRLTVL.

This clone occurred once. V usage is TRBV7-8 and J usage is TRBJ2-3; TRBD2 agrees at 7 bases. The CDR3 sequence is 16 residues long. Germline V gene data show CDR1 as SGHVS and CDR2 as FQNEAQ. J lost 0 bases, V lost 7 bases, and 10 bases had no gene match. Here the CDR3 reads CASTRLAPTSTDTQYF. The CDR3 bases are TGTGCCAGCACCAGACTAGCTCCAACTAGCACAGATACGCAGTATTTT.

Only one count was recorded for this clone. This chain uses TRBV11-2 with TRBJ2-5, with TRBD2 matching over 7 bases. Germline V gene lookup returns CDR1 SGHAT and CDR2 FQNNGV. V gave up 1 base and J gave up 0 bases; unmatched junction bases: 5. The CDR3 contains 16 residues. The CDR3 bases are TGTGCCAGCAGCTTAGCGGGCGGGGGAAACCAAGAGACCCAGTACTTC. Translation gives CASSLAGGGNQETQYF.

This clone was seen more than once but under ten times. V and J are TRBV4-3 and TRBJ1-2, with D maybe TRBD1 (5 bases). CDR1 is LGHNA, CDR2 YSLEER, per germline. The length of the CDR3 is 11 residues. Trimming left V 5 bases short and J 7 bases short, with 8 bases between. This chain's CDR3 is CASSAGGGYTF. Here the CDR3 DNA reads TGCGCCAGCAGCGCGGGGGGTGGCTACACCTTC.

The rearrangement joins TRBV4-2 to TRBJ1-1; no clear D. The V gene's germline CDR1 is LGHNA and CDR2 YNFKEQ. The V end lost 0 bases, the J end lost 4 bases, and 12 bases lay between the germline ends. The CDR3 is 15 residues long. In nucleotides, the CDR3 is TGTGCCAGCAGCCAAGATCTGCGGGTGGCCACTGAAGCTTTCTTT. Translating it yields CASSQDLRVATEAFF.

The chain employs TRBV3-1 (or the pseudogene TRBV3-2) and TRBJ2-7; 10 bases line up with TRBD1. Germline CDR1 reads LGHDT; CDR2 reads YNNKEL (reference sequence). V trimming: 3 bases; J trimming: 5 bases; junction bases outside the gene matches: 7. The CDR3 contains 15 residues. CDR3 region: CASSHRQGAINEQYF. The DNA of the CDR3 is TGTGCCAGCAGCCACCGACAGGGGGCAATCAACGAGCAGTACTTC.

This clone was seen a single time. The rearrangement joins TRBV7-9 to TRBJ2-7; TRBD2 aligns across 7 bases. The CDR3 length is 15 residues. V lost 0 bases, J lost 5 bases, and 7 bases stayed unmatched. The germline V gene encodes CDR1 SEHNR and CDR2 FQNEAQ (reference sequence). The CDR3 DNA is TGTGCCAGCAGCTTAGCCGGAGCGGGGACCCACGAGCAGTACTTC. The encoded protein is CASSLAGAGTHEQYF.

This chain uses TRBV5-1 with TRBJ1-1, with 8 positions matching TRBD1. The CDR3 totals 14 residues. CDR1 SGHRS and CDR2 YFSETQ come from the germline V gene. J lost 4 bases, V lost 4 bases, and 6 bases had no gene match. DNA for the CDR3: TGCGCCAGCAGCGGACAGGGATCGGGCACTGAAGCTTTCTTT. Translated: CASSGQGSGTEAFF.

This chain connects TRBV6-5 to TRBJ1-2; the match to TRBD1 covers 8 bases. CDR1 and CDR2 from the germline V gene are MNHEY and SVGAGI. CDR3 length: 13 residues. V trimming: 8 bases; J trimming: 2 bases; junction bases outside the gene matches: 4. The CDR3 DNA reads as TGTGCCAGCGGACAGGGTATAAACTATGGCTACACCTTC. As protein: CASGQGINYGYTF.